These 19 T cell receptor beta chains came from one sample sequenced in a study of blood T cell repertoires in COVID-19. Produced via immunoSEQ multiplex PCR; TCRdb's table is partial and in-frame only. This sample has approximately 190,000 clones, with about 80% found just once. Sequenced material: PBMCs or T cells enriched from blood (not recorded which). The receptors were gathered from a man between 40 and 49 years old who had recovered from COVID-19.

This chain connects TRBV4-2 to TRBJ2-2; TRBD1 is a possible D gene (6 bases). Germline CDR1 LGHNA, CDR2 YNFKEQ. The germline V and J ends were trimmed by 4 bases and 4 bases, with 13 bases remaining between them. The CDR3 is 15 residues long. CDR3 loop: CASSLQGPTTGELFF. DNA of the CDR3: TGTGCCAGCAGCCTTCAGGGGCCAACCACCGGGGAGCTGTTTTTT.

The chain recombines TRBV18 with TRBJ1-3, with D possibly TRBD1 on 5 matching bases. CDR1 is KGHSH and CDR2 is LQKENI in the germline V gene. Trimming stripped 6 bases from V and 0 bases from J, with 12 bases between. The CDR3 contains 15 residues. The DNA of the CDR3 is TGTGCCAGCTCCCAGGGAAGTAACTCTGGAAACACCATATATTTT. Its protein product is CASSQGSNSGNTIYF.

The V gene is TRBV25-1, the J gene TRBJ2-3, with 9 bases identical to TRBD2. The CDR3 has 16 residues. V gave up 2 bases and J gave up 4 bases; unmatched junction bases: 7. In germline, CDR1 is MGHDK, CDR2 SYGVNS. CDR3 sequence (DNA): TGTGCCAGCAGTGAAAGAGGTAGCGGGGGATCAGATACGCAGTATTTT. This translates into CASSERGSGGSDTQYF. Full variable domain (rest looked up from reference TRBV25-1 and TRBJ2-3): EADIYQTPRYLVIGTGKKITLECSQTMGHDKMYWYQQDPGMELHLIHYSYGVNSTEKGDLSSESTVSRIRTEHFPLTLESARPSHTSQYLCASSERGSGGSDTQYFGPGTRLTVL.

The chain uses TRBV6-1 and TRBJ1-2; 8 nucleotides line up with TRBD1. V lost 3 bases to trimming and J lost 1 base; unmatched junction nucleotides: 10. Germline assignment: CDR1 MNHNS and CDR2 SASEGT. This CDR3 spans 17 amino acids. Here the CDR3 DNA reads TGTGCCAGCAGTGACAAAACGGGGACAGGAGATAACTATGGCTACACCTTC. Encoded protein: CASSDKTGTGDNYGYTF.

This clone was found a few times. V gene TRBV5-1 combines with J gene TRBJ2-7; the D gene is possibly TRBD1 (5 bases). The V gene lost 4 bases and the J gene lost 7 bases, with 12 bases spanning the gap. CDR1 and CDR2 (germline): SGHRS, YFSETQ. CDR3 size: 12 residues. CDR3 sequence (DNA): TGCGCCAGCAGCCCTGACAGTACAGAGCAGTACTTC. The encoded protein is CASSPDSTEQYF. Full variable domain (missing parts from reference TRBV5-1 and TRBJ2-7): KAGVTQTPRYLIKTRGQQVTLSCSPISGHRSVSWYQQTPGQGLQFLFEYFSETQRNKGNFPGRFSGRQFSNSRSEMNVSTLELGDSALYLCASSPDSTEQYFGPGTRLTVT.

The chain has TRBV25-1 and TRBJ1-1; D unresolved. V was cut by 8 bases and J by 3 bases, with 19 bases left in between. Germline loops: CDR1 MGHDK, CDR2 SYGVNS. The CDR3 is 15 amino acids. The CDR3 sequence is CASAPPGMAHTEAFF. CDR3 sequence (DNA): TGTGCCAGCGCACCCCCGGGGATGGCGCACACTGAAGCTTTCTTT.

The chain uses TRBV6-5 and TRBJ1-5, with no clear D. This CDR3 has 15 amino acids. Deletions cut 6 bases from V and 2 bases from J, with 14 bases between. Germline CDR1 is MNHEY and CDR2 is SVGAGI. The CDR3 DNA reads as TGTGCCAGCAGCAAAACTACAAGCGGCAATCAGCCCCAGCATTTT. It yields the protein CASSKTTSGNQPQHF.

V is TRBV5-4 and J is TRBJ2-5; 11 bases align to TRBD2. The CDR3 covers 15 residues. With V trimmed by 3 bases and J by 3 bases, 4 bases remained unmatched. In germline, CDR1 is SGHNT, CDR2 YYREEE (reference sequence). This chain's CDR3 is CASSSLAGGKETQYF. For the CDR3, the DNA is TGTGCCAGCAGCTCCCTAGCGGGGGGTAAAGAGACCCAGTACTTC. The entire variable domain, with the rest obtained from reference TRBV5-4 and TRBJ2-5, is as follows: ETGVTQSPTHLIKTRGQQVTLRCSSQSGHNTVSWYQQALGQGPQFIFQYYREEENGRGNFPPRFSGLQFPNYSSELNVNALELDDSALYLCASSSLAGGKETQYFGPGTRLLVL.

This clone was counted many times. The chain is built from TRBV30 and TRBJ1-3; D might be TRBD1 (5 bases). This CDR3 comprises 16 residues. Deletions cut 0 bases from V and 4 bases from J, with 16 bases between. Germline V gives CDR1 GTSNPN, CDR2 SVGIG (reference sequence). The CDR3 loop reads CAWSVLRDSVGNTIYF. DNA of the CDR3: TGTGCCTGGAGTGTGCTCAGGGATTCGGTGGGAAACACCATATATTTT. Together with reference TRBV30 and TRBJ1-3, the CDR3 gives the full variable domain: SQTIHQWPATLVQPVGSPLSLECTVEGTSNPNLYWYRQAAGRGLQLLFYSVGIGQISSEVPQNLSASRPQDRQFILSSKKLLLSDSGFYLCAWSVLRDSVGNTIYFGEGSWLTVV.

To note about this clone: Other DNA sequences of this sample code for an identical CDR3. The rearrangement joins TRBV5-1 to TRBJ1-1; D gene ambiguous. The CDR3 length is 14 residues. V lost 0 bases and J 1 base, leaving 7 bases between the germline ends. The germline CDR1 and CDR2 sequences are SGHRS and YFSETQ. The CDR3 DNA reads as TGCGCCAGCAGCTTGGCCCCCGGGAACACTGAAGCTTTCTTT. It translates to CASSLAPGNTEAFF. The whole variable domain, filled in from reference TRBV5-1 and TRBJ1-1, reads KAGVTQTPRYLIKTRGQQVTLSCSPISGHRSVSWYQQTPGQGLQFLFEYFSETQRNKGNFPGRFSGRQFSNSRSEMNVSTLELGDSALYLCASSLAPGNTEAFFGQGTRLTVV.

V gene TRBV6-2 or TRBV6-3 combines with J gene TRBJ2-5, with 8 bases matching TRBD2. Trimming at V came to 2 bases and at J to 1 base, leaving 9 bases not matched to a gene. The germline CDR1 and CDR2 sequences are MNHEY and SVGEGT. CDR3 size: 17 residues. In nucleotides, the CDR3 is TGTGCCAGCAGTTACGGCCAGGGCGGGGGGATCCAAGAGACCCAGTACTTC. Its translation: CASSYGQGGGIQETQYF.

The chain uses TRBV30 and TRBJ1-6; D is possibly TRBD1 (6 bases). V lost 0 bases, J lost 6 bases, and 12 bases lay in between. The CDR3 is 15 residues long. The germline V gene has CDR1 GTSNPN and CDR2 SVGIG (reference sequence). CDR3 sequence reads: CAWSVPWGRNSPLHF. The CDR3 bases are TGTGCCTGGAGTGTACCGTGGGGGCGTAATTCACCCCTCCACTTT. Looking up the rest from reference TRBV30 and TRBJ1-6 gives the full variable domain: SQTIHQWPATLVQPVGSPLSLECTVEGTSNPNLYWYRQAAGRGLQLLFYSVGIGQISSEVPQNLSASRPQDRQFILSSKKLLLSDSGFYLCAWSVPWGRNSPLHFGNGTRLTVT.

This clone was counted a single time. This sequence joins TRBV28 and TRBJ1-2; TRBD1 might be the D (6 bases). V dropped 8 bases and J dropped 6 bases, with 10 bases sitting between them. The CDR3 spans 11 residues. The germline V gene has CDR1 MDHEN and CDR2 SYDVKM. The CDR3 DNA sequence: TGTGCCAGCGTAAACAGGGATGGCTACACCTTC. The encoded protein is CASVNRDGYTF.

This sequence joins TRBV3-1 (or the pseudogene TRBV3-2) and TRBJ2-1, with TRBD1 as a possible D gene (6 bases). Germline V gives CDR1 LGHDT, CDR2 YNNKEL (reference sequence). The V end lost 0 bases, the J end lost 3 bases, and 15 bases lay between the germline ends. The CDR3 extends over 17 amino acids. CDR3 DNA: TGTGCCAGCAGCCAAGACCTACAGGGTCGGGGCTACAATGAGCAGTTCTTC. Translation gives CASSQDLQGRGYNEQFF.

Notes on this clone: Within the sample, other DNA sequences also encode this same CDR3. The V gene is TRBV19, the J gene TRBJ1-1; 8 bases agree with TRBD1. The V and J ends lost 4 bases and 2 bases, in that order; junction bases with no gene match: 3. This CDR3 has 14 residues. The germline V gene encodes CDR1 LNHDA and CDR2 SQIVND (reference sequence). Here the CDR3 reads CASSRDRGNTEAFF. CDR3 sequence (DNA): TGTGCCAGTAGTAGAGACAGGGGCAACACTGAAGCTTTCTTT.

V usage is TRBV6-5 and J usage is TRBJ2-7, with D maybe TRBD1 (6 bases). Germline CDR1 MNHEY, CDR2 SVGAGI. The CDR3 runs to 14 residues. V was pared by 2 bases and J by 5 bases, with 13 bases between. The CDR3 sequence is CASSYAQGPHEQYF. The CDR3 DNA reads as TGTGCCAGCAGTTACGCACAGGGCCCACACGAGCAGTACTTC.

V usage is TRBV29-1 and J usage is TRBJ2-1; 11 bases agree with TRBD2. CDR1 is SQVTM and CDR2 is ANQGSEA in the germline V gene. V gave up 5 bases and J gave up 9 bases; unmatched junction bases: 9. The CDR3 contains 14 residues. CDR3: CSVRTSGLRGEQFF. Here the CDR3 DNA reads TGCAGCGTTCGGACTAGCGGGTTAAGGGGTGAGCAGTTCTTC.

The V gene is TRBV24-1, the J gene TRBJ2-3; 11 bases are shared with TRBD2. The CDR3 totals 16 residues. J lost 0 bases, V lost 4 bases, and 2 bases had no gene match. CDR1 and CDR2 (germline): KGHDR, SFDVKD. The CDR3 is CATSEVAGGSTDTQYF. In DNA form, the CDR3 reads TGTGCCACCAGTGAAGTAGCGGGGGGGAGCACAGATACGCAGTATTTT.

The chain uses TRBV28 and TRBJ1-2, with TRBD1 identical over 8 bases. The CDR3 has 14 amino acids. V lost 6 bases, J lost 1 base, and 4 bases stayed unmatched. Germline V lookup: CDR1 MDHEN, CDR2 SYDVKM. The CDR3 here is CASRTTGVNYGYTF. CDR3 in DNA: TGTGCCAGCAGGACGACAGGGGTTAACTATGGCTACACCTTC.